This entry concerns a single TCR beta chain. The antigen is unknown. This sample stems from a study of T cells in Graves' hyperthyroidism and ophthalmopathy. General study points: Using 13 V-J features, a model discriminated ophthalmopathy from stable hyperthyroidism.

The CDR3 loop spans 15 amino acids. Germline V gene data show CDR1 as LNHDA and CDR2 as SQIVND (reference sequence). The V and J ends lost 1 base and 4 bases respectively, with 11 bases between them. Amplification of TCR beta CDR3 regions was performed using RNA transcripts as template. The HTBI set primed first-round TCR CDR3 RT-PCR. TCRdb recomputed calls from the multiplex PCR reads with MiXCR, one row per CDR3 protein. The sample comprises 640,000 or so distinct CDR3 sequences, 14% of which are singletons, and about 7% rests with the top ten. The clonotype originates from a woman aged 18-30 years with Graves' ophthalmopathy. The sample taken for sequencing was blood. This rearrangement joins TRBV19 to TRBJ1-5, with D possibly being TRBD1 (6 bases). CDR3 in amino acids: CASSIGTGINQPQHF. For the CDR3, the DNA is TGTGCCAGTAGTATAGGCACAGGGATAAATCAGCCCCAGCATTTT.